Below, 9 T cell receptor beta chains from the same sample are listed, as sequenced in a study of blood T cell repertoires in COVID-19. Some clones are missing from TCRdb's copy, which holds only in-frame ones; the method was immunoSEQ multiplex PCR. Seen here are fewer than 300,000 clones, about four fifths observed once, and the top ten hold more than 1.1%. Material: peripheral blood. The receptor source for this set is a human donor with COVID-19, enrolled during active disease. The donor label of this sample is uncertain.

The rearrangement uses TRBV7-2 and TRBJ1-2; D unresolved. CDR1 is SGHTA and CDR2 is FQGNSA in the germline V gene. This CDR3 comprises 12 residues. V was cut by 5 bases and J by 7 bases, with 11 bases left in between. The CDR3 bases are TGTGCCAGCAGCGTTGAGGGCGGTGGCTACACCTTC. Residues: CASSVEGGGYTF.

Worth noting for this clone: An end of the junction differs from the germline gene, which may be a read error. The CDR3 region is CARSESRGGETQYF. The CDR3 DNA reads as TGTGCCCGCAGTGAATCGCGGGGGGGGGAGACCCAGTACTTC. The genes are TRBV2 and TRBJ2-5; 9 positions match TRBD2. CDR1 and CDR2 from the germline V gene are SNHLY and FYNNEI. There are 14 residues in the CDR3.

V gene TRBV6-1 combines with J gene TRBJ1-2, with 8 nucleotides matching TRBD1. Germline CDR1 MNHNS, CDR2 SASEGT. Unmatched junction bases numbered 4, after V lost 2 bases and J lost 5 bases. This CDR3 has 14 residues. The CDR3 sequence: CASSEYQGAYGYTF. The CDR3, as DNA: TGTGCCAGCAGTGAATATCAGGGGGCTTATGGCTACACCTTC.

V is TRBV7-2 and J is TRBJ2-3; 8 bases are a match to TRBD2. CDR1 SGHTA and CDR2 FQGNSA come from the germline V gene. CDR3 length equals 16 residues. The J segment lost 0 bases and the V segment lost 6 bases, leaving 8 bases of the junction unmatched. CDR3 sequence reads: CASSSTSGLSTDTQYF. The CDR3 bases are TGTGCCAGCAGTTCTACTAGCGGACTCAGCACAGATACGCAGTATTTT.

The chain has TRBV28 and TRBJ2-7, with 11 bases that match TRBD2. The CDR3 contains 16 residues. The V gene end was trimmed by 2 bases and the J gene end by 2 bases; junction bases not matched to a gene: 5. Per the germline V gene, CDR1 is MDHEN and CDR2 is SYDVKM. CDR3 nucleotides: TGTGCCAGCAGTTTACGAGGTAGCGGGAGGGCCTACGAGCAGTACTTC. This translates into CASSLRGSGRAYEQYF.

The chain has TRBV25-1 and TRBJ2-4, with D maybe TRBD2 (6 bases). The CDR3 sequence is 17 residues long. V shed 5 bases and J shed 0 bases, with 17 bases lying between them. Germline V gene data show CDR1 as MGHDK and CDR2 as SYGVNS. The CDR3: CASSSTGAPLAKNIQYF. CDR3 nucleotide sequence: TGTGCCAGCAGTAGCACGGGAGCGCCTCTAGCCAAAAACATTCAGTACTTC.

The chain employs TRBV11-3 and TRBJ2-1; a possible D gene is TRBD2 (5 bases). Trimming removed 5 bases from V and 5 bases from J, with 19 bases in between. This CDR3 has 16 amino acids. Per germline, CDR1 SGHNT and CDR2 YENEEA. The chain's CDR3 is CASSQLAGFRHNEQFF. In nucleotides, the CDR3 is TGTGCCAGCAGCCAACTGGCGGGCTTTCGGCACAATGAGCAGTTCTTC.

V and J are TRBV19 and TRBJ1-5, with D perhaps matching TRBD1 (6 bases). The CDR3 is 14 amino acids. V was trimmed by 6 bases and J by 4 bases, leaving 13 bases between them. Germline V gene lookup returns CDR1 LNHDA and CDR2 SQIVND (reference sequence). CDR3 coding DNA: TGTGCCAGTAGCCTGGACAGAGGGAATCAGCCCCAGCATTTT. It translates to CASSLDRGNQPQHF.

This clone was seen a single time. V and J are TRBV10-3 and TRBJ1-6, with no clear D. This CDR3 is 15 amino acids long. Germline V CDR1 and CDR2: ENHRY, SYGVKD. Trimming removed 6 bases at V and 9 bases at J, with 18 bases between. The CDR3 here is CAIRETTPQSSPLHF. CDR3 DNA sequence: TGTGCCATCAGGGAGACAACCCCACAGAGTTCACCCCTCCACTTT.